These 28 T cell receptor beta chains came from one sample sequenced in a study of OX40 agonist ivuxolimab in advanced cancers. Profiled with immunoSEQ multiplex PCR; TCRdb holds only in-frame clones, not every one. The sample has about 79,000 clones; approximately 90% are singletons. The specimen was CD4+ or CD8+ T cells sorted from blood, collected in a trial of the OX40 agonist ivuxolimab. Receptor source: an adult with an advanced solid tumor such as melanoma, head and neck, liver or kidney cancer.

This chain joins TRBV5-1 and TRBJ2-3, with TRBD2 as a possible D gene (5 bases). This CDR3 comprises 12 residues. The V gene's germline CDR1 is SGHRS and CDR2 YFSETQ. With 7 bases removed from V and 1 base from J, the gap between germline ends came to 7 bases. CDR3 in amino acids: CASAGGTDTQYF. In DNA form, the CDR3 reads TGCGCCAGCGCGGGTGGCACAGATACGCAGTATTTT.

This chain uses TRBV29-1 with TRBJ1-1; TRBD1 matches at 9 bases. CDR1 is SQVTM, CDR2 ANQGSEA, per germline. The CDR3 is 12 residues long. Unmatched junction bases numbered 6, after V lost 2 bases and J lost 11 bases. DNA for the CDR3: TGCAGCGTTGAATCCGGGGACAGGGAGGCTTTCTTT. Amino acid sequence: CSVESGDREAFF.

The rearrangement joins TRBV30 to TRBJ2-2, with TRBD2 identical over 7 bases. CDR1 is GTSNPN and CDR2 is SVGIG in the germline V gene (reference sequence). This CDR3 has 14 amino acids. The J segment lost 4 bases and the V segment lost 8 bases, leaving 10 bases of the junction unmatched. The CDR3 sequence is CAGTGTTATGELFF. The CDR3 nucleotides are TGTGCCGGAACCGGGACTACGGCCACCGGGGAGCTGTTTTTT.

V usage is TRBV13 and J usage is TRBJ2-1, with TRBD2 matching over 13 bases. Per the germline V gene, CDR1 is PRHDT and CDR2 is FYEKMQ (reference sequence). J gave up 2 bases and V 5 bases, and 9 bases lay outside the gene matches. This CDR3 comprises 18 residues. CDR3 amino acids: CASSPLPGTSGAYNEQFF. In DNA form, the CDR3 reads TGTGCCAGCAGCCCCCTCCCCGGGACTAGCGGGGCCTACAATGAGCAGTTCTTC.

The rearrangement links TRBV9 to TRBJ2-3; 7 bases map to TRBD2. The trim removed 2 bases at V and 4 bases at J, leaving 16 bases unmatched. The CDR3 length is 18 residues. Germline CDR1 and CDR2: SGDLS and YYNGEE. The CDR3 DNA follows: TGTGCCAGCAGCGTTAGAGAGGTTGGGAGGGCCGGGTCAGATACGCAGTATTTT. It translates to CASSVREVGRAGSDTQYF.

The rearrangement joins TRBV9 to TRBJ2-3; 7 bases line up with TRBD2. The CDR3 has 16 residues. V lost 0 bases, J lost 3 bases, and 7 bases stayed unmatched. Per the germline V gene, CDR1 is SGDLS and CDR2 is YYNGEE. The CDR3 DNA sequence: TGTGCCAGCAGCGTAGGGCCGGGACTATATACAGATACGCAGTATTTT. It specifies CASSVGPGLYTDTQYF.

The genes are TRBV4-3 and TRBJ2-1; possibly TRBD2 for D (5 bases). V was clipped by 1 base and J by 7 bases, with 14 bases between them. CDR3 length: 15 amino acids. In germline, CDR1 is LGHNA, CDR2 YSLEER. The CDR3 is CASSQVIPGSNEQFF. For the CDR3, the DNA is TGCGCCAGCAGCCAAGTAATTCCGGGGAGTAATGAGCAGTTCTTC.

The V gene is TRBV7-8, the J gene TRBJ1-2; 9 bases line up with TRBD1. The germline V gene has CDR1 SGHVS and CDR2 FQNEAQ. The CDR3 spans 15 residues. J gave up 7 bases and V 1 base, and 7 bases lay outside the gene matches. The CDR3 DNA sequence: TGTGCCAGCAGCTTAGTCGGACAGGGGAGAGGTGGCTACACCTTC. Amino acids: CASSLVGQGRGGYTF. The full variable domain, rest sourced from reference TRBV7-8 and TRBJ1-2, is GAGVSQSPRYKVAKRGQDVALRCDPISGHVSLFWYQQALGQGPEFLTYFQNEAQLDKSGLPSDRFFAERPEGSVSTLKIQRTQQEDSAVYLCASSLVGQGRGGYTFGSGTRLTVV.

J is TRBJ2-5 and V is TRBV6-1; tentatively, D is TRBD2 (6 bases). This CDR3 contains 14 residues. The germline CDR1 and CDR2 sequences are MNHNS and SASEGT. Deletions cut 8 bases from V and 5 bases from J, with 18 bases between. The CDR3 DNA is TGTGCCAGCCGCGGGACGGGGAGTTGGGAGACCCAGTACTTC. Its protein product is CASRGTGSWETQYF.

The rearrangement joins TRBV30 to TRBJ1-6; D ambiguous. The germline V and J ends were trimmed by 5 bases and 6 bases, with 5 bases remaining between them. From germline, CDR1 is GTSNPN and CDR2 SVGIG (reference sequence). CDR3 length: 11 amino acids. CDR3 sequence reads: CAWGGNSPLHF. CDR3 coding DNA: TGTGCCTGGGGCGGTAATTCACCCCTCCACTTT.

A single count supports this clone. The rearrangement joins TRBV5-1 to TRBJ1-4, with TRBD1 matching 9 bases. CDR1 and CDR2 from the germline V gene are SGHRS and YFSETQ. V shed 1 base, J shed 2 bases, and the junction held 3 bases outside the gene matches. There are 16 residues in the CDR3. CDR3 amino acids: CASSLRQGGTNEKLFF. CDR3 coding DNA: TGCGCCAGCAGCTTGAGACAGGGGGGGACTAATGAAAAACTGTTTTTT.

The V and J genes are TRBV4-2 and TRBJ2-1, with D unresolved. Deletions cut 0 bases from V and 6 bases from J, with 6 bases between. CDR1 is LGHNA, CDR2 YNFKEQ, per germline. This CDR3 spans 13 amino acids. The CDR3 DNA sequence: TGTGCCAGCAGCCAAGACTTGAGCAATGAGCAGTTCTTC. Residues: CASSQDLSNEQFF.

The chain uses TRBV6-5 and TRBJ1-1, with D tentatively TRBD1 (5 bases). Germline V gives CDR1 MNHEY, CDR2 SVGAGI. The length of the CDR3 is 12 residues. Trimming left V 3 bases short and J 5 bases short, with 7 bases between. The CDR3 loop reads CASSYTGTEAFF. The CDR3 DNA follows: TGTGCCAGCAGTTATACAGGAACTGAAGCTTTCTTT.

This chain connects TRBV19 to TRBJ2-1, with 10 bases that match TRBD2. V lost 5 bases to trimming and J lost 8 bases; unmatched junction nucleotides: 3. The length of the CDR3 is 13 residues. CDR1 LNHDA and CDR2 SQIVND come from the germline V gene (reference sequence). This CDR3 reads CASSLGLADEQFF. The CDR3, as DNA: TGTGCCAGTAGTTTAGGACTAGCGGATGAGCAGTTCTTC.

V and J are TRBV6-1 and TRBJ1-2; D possibly corresponds to TRBD1 (5 bases). The CDR3 has 12 amino acids. Germline assignment: CDR1 MNHNS and CDR2 SASEGT. Trimming took off 10 bases at V and 5 bases at J, with 14 bases between the two ends. The CDR3 nucleotides read TGTGCCATCCCCGGGACCTATTATGGCTACACCTTC. Translated, it gives CAIPGTYYGYTF.

The chain links TRBV6-5 to TRBJ2-3, with 10 positions matching TRBD2. Germline V gene data show CDR1 as MNHEY and CDR2 as SVGAGI. The trim removed 6 bases at V and 3 bases at J, leaving 6 bases unmatched. The CDR3 sequence is 15 residues long. CDR3 nucleotide sequence: TGTGCCAGCAGACAAGCGGGAGGGCCAACAGATACGCAGTATTTT. This sequence encodes CASRQAGGPTDTQYF.

V gene TRBV28 combines with J gene TRBJ2-2, with unresolved D. Germline CDR1 reads MDHEN; CDR2 reads SYDVKM. V dropped 8 bases and J dropped 1 base, with 14 bases sitting between them. This CDR3 spans 15 amino acids. DNA for the CDR3: TGTGCCAGCGGTCGCCGGGCAGGGAACACCGGGGAGCTGTTTTTT. Translation gives CASGRRAGNTGELFF.

The V gene is TRBV7-2, the J gene TRBJ2-5; D gene uncertain. The CDR3 is 15 residues long. The ends were cut back, 5 bases at V and 1 base at J, with 14 bases in the middle. CDR1 is SGHTA, CDR2 FQGNSA, per germline. The CDR3 bases are TGTGCCAGCAGCCCCGAAGCGAGGCCCCAAGAGACCCAGTACTTC. Encoded protein: CASSPEARPQETQYF. Full variable domain (rest looked up from reference TRBV7-2 and TRBJ2-5): GAGVSQSPSNKVTEKGKDVELRCDPISGHTALYWYRQSLGQGLEFLIYFQGNSAPDKSGLPSDRFSAERTGGSVSTLTIQRTQQEDSAVYLCASSPEARPQETQYFGPGTRLLVL.

The gene calls are TRBV6-4 and TRBJ2-2; the match to TRBD2 covers 8 bases. V gave up 4 bases and J gave up 0 bases; unmatched junction bases: 7. This CDR3 spans 17 amino acids. Germline CDR1 is MRHNA and CDR2 is SNTAGT. This CDR3 is CASSVFSLAANTGELFF. The CDR3, as DNA: TGTGCCAGCAGTGTCTTTTCACTAGCGGCGAACACCGGGGAGCTGTTTTTT.

The chain employs TRBV5-1 and TRBJ2-5, with TRBD1 as a possible D gene (6 bases). V lost 0 bases and J lost 4, with 13 bases in between. CDR1 SGHRS and CDR2 YFSETQ come from the germline V gene. CDR3 length: 15 amino acids. In DNA, the CDR3 is TGCGCCAGCAGCTTGGTCGCGCAGGGGCCAGAGACCCAGTACTTC. It encodes CASSLVAQGPETQYF. Filled out from reference TRBV5-1 and TRBJ2-5, the complete variable domain reads KAGVTQTPRYLIKTRGQQVTLSCSPISGHRSVSWYQQTPGQGLQFLFEYFSETQRNKGNFPGRFSGRQFSNSRSEMNVSTLELGDSALYLCASSLVAQGPETQYFGPGTRLLVL.

The V and J genes are TRBV7-2 and TRBJ1-1; a possible D gene is TRBD1 (5 bases). Trimming left V 0 bases short and J 5 bases short, with 10 bases between. Germline V lookup: CDR1 SGHTA, CDR2 FQGNSA. CDR3 size: 14 residues. The CDR3 DNA follows: TGTGCCAGCAGCTTAGCAGGGACGTTGACTGAAGCTTTCTTT. Protein: CASSLAGTLTEAFF.

The chain has TRBV7-8 and TRBJ2-2; 7 bases agree with TRBD2. V trimming: 4 bases; J trimming: 4 bases; junction bases outside the gene matches: 9. This CDR3 is 16 amino acids long. From germline, CDR1 is SGHVS and CDR2 FQNEAQ. The CDR3 protein is CASSSSGLAVTGELFF. In nucleotides, the CDR3 is TGTGCCAGCAGCTCCTCGGGTCTAGCGGTCACCGGGGAGCTGTTTTTT.

The genes are TRBV28 and TRBJ2-3; the D gene could be TRBD1 or TRBD2 (5 bases each). CDR1 and CDR2 from the germline V gene are MDHEN and SYDVKM. The V gene lost 1 base and the J gene lost 7 bases, with 15 bases spanning the gap. The CDR3 runs 15 residues. Written as DNA, the CDR3 is TGTGCCAGCAGTTTATCTTCGGCAGGGACGAATACGCAGTATTTT. It specifies CASSLSSAGTNTQYF. Filled out from reference TRBV28 and TRBJ2-3, the complete variable domain reads DVKVTQSSRYLVKRTGEKVFLECVQDMDHENMFWYRQDPGLGLRLIYFSYDVKMKEKGDIPEGYSVSREKKERFSLILESASTNQTSMYLCASSLSSAGTNTQYFGPGTRLTVL.

The V and J genes are TRBV28 and TRBJ2-7, with D possibly matching TRBD1 (5 bases). CDR3 length: 17 amino acids. Trimming removed 3 bases at V and 2 bases at J, with 20 bases between. Germline CDR1 reads MDHEN; CDR2 reads SYDVKM. The CDR3 bases are TGTGCCAGCAGTTTTTCTGTAGGCCAGGGCATCCCCTACGAGCAGTACTTC. This encodes CASSFSVGQGIPYEQYF.

CDR3 amino acids: CSVEQGQNTEAFF. Written as DNA, the CDR3 is TGCAGCGTTGAACAAGGGCAGAACACTGAAGCTTTCTTT. V usage is TRBV29-1 and J usage is TRBJ1-1, with D uncertain. Germline V gene lookup returns CDR1 SQVTM and CDR2 ANQGSEA. The ends were cut back, 2 bases at V and 1 base at J, with 8 bases in the middle. The length of the CDR3 is 13 residues.

This chain joins TRBV30 and TRBJ2-5; weak D call: TRBD1 (6 bases). The CDR3 runs to 13 residues. Germline V gene lookup returns CDR1 GTSNPN and CDR2 SVGIG (reference sequence). Trimming shortened V by 4 bases and J by 9 bases, and 18 bases separated the two germline ends. CDR3 nucleotide sequence: TGTGCCTGGACCCCGGGACAAGGGGCCGCCCAGTACTTC. Residues: CAWTPGQGAAQYF.

The chain couples TRBV5-1 to TRBJ1-1; no clear D gene. V was pared by 6 bases and J by 0 bases, with 9 bases between. This CDR3 is built from 13 residues. Germline-derived CDR1 and CDR2 are SGHRS and YFSETQ. The CDR3 loop reads CASTSGLNTEAFF. The DNA of the CDR3 is TGCGCCAGCACCTCCGGCTTGAACACTGAAGCTTTCTTT.

The chain joins TRBV6-1 to TRBJ2-1; D is possibly TRBD1 (6 bases). This CDR3 is built from 15 residues. Trimming left V 6 bases short and J 7 bases short, with 19 bases between. Germline V gives CDR1 MNHNS, CDR2 SASEGT. The CDR3, as DNA: TGTGCCAGCAGAACAGGGACGGGGACCCTTAATGAGCAGTTCTTC. Its translation is CASRTGTGTLNEQFF.